A selection of T cell receptor beta chains follows, all from one sample in a study of blood T cell repertoires in COVID-19. The protocol was immunoSEQ multiplex PCR, while the TCRdb copy is restricted to in-frame clones and leaves out a portion. This repertoire shows 250,000 to 350,000 clones, roughly 90% found once; its top ten account for 2.5% to 3%. Sequenced: peripheral blood. These receptors all stem from a woman aged 30 to 39 with active or convalescent COVID-19. Both conserved end residues are part of each CDR3. The order of the fields is clone size, D gene, J gene, V gene, CDR3 protein, CDR3 DNA. A D gene is named only where the DNA matches it firmly. Clone size is stated in some rows and not others, as once, few, many or a class when expanded.

NA,NA,TRBJ1-3,TRBV5-1,CASSLAPQGSSGNTIYF,TGCGCCAGCAGCTTGGCCCCGCAGGGTAGCTCTGGAAACACCATATATTTT
NA,TRBD1,TRBJ1-4,TRBV10-3,CAIRSGGNPATNEKLFF,TGTGCCATCAGATCAGGGGGCAACCCCGCAACTAATGAAAAACTGTTTTTT
NA,NA,TRBJ1-5,TRBV10-3,CAISESGGVQPQHF,TGTGCCATCAGTGAGTCGGGAGGGGTTCAGCCCCAGCATTTT
NA,NA,TRBJ2-3,TRBV21-1,CASSNGGGKDTQYF,TGTGCCAGCAGCAATGGGGGGGGAAAAGATACGCAGTATTTT
NA,NA,TRBJ2-1,TRBV2,CASSGRAGQFF,TGTGCCAGCAGTGGGCGGGCGGGGCAGTTCTTC
NA,NA,TRBJ1-1,TRBV5-1,CASRAEVNTEAFF,TGCGCCAGCAGAGCCGAGGTGAATACTGAAGCTTTCTTT
NA,TRBD1,TRBJ1-6,TRBV6-5,CASIGTGLNSPLHF,TGTGCCAGCATCGGGACAGGGCTGAATTCACCCCTCCACTTT
NA,NA,TRBJ2-1,TRBV3-1/TRBV3-2,CASSQYRNSANEQFF,TGTGCCAGCAGCCAATACCGCAACTCCGCGAATGAGCAGTTCTTC
NA,NA,TRBJ1-1,TRBV6-5,CASRAGGGTEAFF,TGTGCCAGCAGGGCGGGGGGCGGCACTGAAGCTTTCTTT
once,NA,TRBJ2-3,TRBV6-4,CASSDSRGDTQYF,TGTGCCAGCAGTGACTCAAGGGGGGATACGCAGTATTTT
NA,NA,TRBJ2-3,TRBV7-2,CASSLAATGGGPDTQYF,TGTGCCAGCAGCTTAGCCGCCACAGGGGGGGGCCCAGATACGCAGTATTTT
NA,TRBD2,TRBJ2-7,TRBV9,CASSGSGEVYEQYF,TGTGCCAGCAGCGGTAGCGGGGAGGTCTACGAGCAGTACTTC
NA,TRBD1,TRBJ2-1,TRBV24-1,CATSDRRGLGLNEQFF,TGTGCCACCAGTGACCGCAGGGGGCTAGGGCTCAATGAGCAGTTCTTC